This entry is about one T cell receptor (beta chain). The RNA input was about 0.5 to 1 ug, and it was reverse transcribed with random hexamers. TCRdb recomputed calls from the immunoSEQ multiplex PCR reads with MiXCR, one row per CDR3 protein. The sample includes about 160,000 distinct CDR3 sequences, just over 90% of them seen just once. This sample stems from a study of CD8 T cells in Susac syndrome. The sample was CD4+ T cells from PBMCs. This TCR derives from a human donor in good health.

The CDR3 DNA reads as TGTGCCAGCAACGGGGGCGGCCCCTATGGCTACACCTTC. Amino acids: CASNGGGPYGYTF. The chain is built from TRBV6-1 and TRBJ1-2; D might be TRBD1 (6 bases). Germline CDR1 and CDR2: MNHNS and SASEGT. Trimming pared 7 bases from V and 4 bases from J, leaving 13 bases between. The CDR3 is made up of 13 amino acids.